The 8 T cell receptor beta chains presented below share a single source sample, sequenced in a study of shared clonotypes between healthy human individuals (dated by TCRdb to 2020 to 2022). The library was built by means of the immunoSEQ multiplex PCR assay. Imported from immuneACCESS, the table was reduced by TCRdb to in-frame sequences with V and J called. These copies leave out some clones; in studies compared against another copy, an unresolved V gene accounts for under half, and the cause of the remainder is not known. This sample lists hundreds of thousands of clones; roughly 70% were detected once. The top ten clones comprise over 1.5% of the sample. The specimen sequenced was memory CD4+ T cells sorted from blood. The cell subset or site label, as the study defines it: CD45RA-negative fraction. The receptor set was obtained from a woman in her twenties or thirties in good health.

The V and J genes are TRBV4-2 and TRBJ2-2; D uncertain. Germline loops: CDR1 LGHNA, CDR2 YNFKEQ. Trimming cost V 4 bases and J 5 bases, with 23 bases left between them. The CDR3 runs 18 residues. CDR3 amino acids: CASSRMGWNLDVTGELFF. The CDR3 DNA reads TGTGCCAGCAGCCGAATGGGTTGGAATTTGGATGTAACCGGGGAGCTGTTTTTT.

This chain joins TRBV6-1 and TRBJ2-7; no firm D call. Germline V CDR1 and CDR2: MNHNS, SASEGT. This CDR3 spans 12 amino acids. Trimming cost V 6 bases and J 2 bases, with 8 bases left between them. The CDR3 spells CASRAEPYEQYF. The CDR3 nucleotides are TGTGCCAGCAGAGCAGAACCCTACGAGCAGTACTTC.

This clone occurred once. The genes are TRBV2 and TRBJ1-1; D is unresolved. Trimming removed 4 bases from V and 0 bases from J, with 12 bases in between. Germline V lookup: CDR1 SNHLY, CDR2 FYNNEI. This CDR3 is 15 amino acids long. The CDR3 is CASSVRSRMNTEAFF. The CDR3 coding sequence is TGTGCCAGCAGTGTACGTAGCAGGATGAACACTGAAGCTTTCTTT. Full variable domain (remainder filled in from reference TRBV2 and TRBJ1-1): EPEVTQTPSHQVTQMGQEVILRCVPISNHLYFYWYRQILGQKVEFLVSFYNNEISEKSEIFDDQFSVERPDGSNFTLKIRSTKLEDSAMYFCASSVRSRMNTEAFFGQGTRLTVV.

For the CDR3, the DNA is TGTGCCTCCGGGACAGGCAACACCATATATTTT. Its translation is CASGTGNTIYF. The gene calls are TRBV30 and TRBJ1-3; 8 bases fit TRBD1. With 7 bases clipped from V and 7 bases from J, the junction kept 3 bases outside the gene matches. The CDR3 is made up of 11 amino acids. CDR1 is GTSNPN and CDR2 is SVGIG in the germline V gene (reference sequence).

This clone was picked up a small number of times. The CDR3 spells CASSEPRTTTGELFF. CDR3 coding DNA: TGTGCCAGCAGTGAACCTCGGACTACAACCGGGGAGCTGTTTTTT. This chain connects TRBV25-1 to TRBJ2-2; possible D gene TRBD2, 6 bases. Trimming shortened V by 2 bases and J by 5 bases, and 12 bases separated the two germline ends. The CDR3 is 15 residues long. Germline CDR1 reads MGHDK; CDR2 reads SYGVNS.

The chain couples TRBV11-2 to TRBJ2-5; 15 bases fit TRBD2. The germline V gene has CDR1 SGHAT and CDR2 FQNNGV. J was trimmed by 2 bases and V by 5 bases; bases with no gene match: 3. The CDR3 has 16 amino acids. The CDR3 loop is CASSPGTSGGQETQYF. The DNA for the CDR3 is TGTGCCAGCAGCCCGGGGACTAGCGGGGGGCAAGAGACCCAGTACTTC.

V gene TRBV28 combines with J gene TRBJ2-5, with a possible D match to TRBD1 (5 bases). CDR1 and CDR2 from the germline V gene are MDHEN and SYDVKM. V was cut by 2 bases and J by 5 bases, with 15 bases left in between. The CDR3 totals 15 residues. CDR3 in DNA: TGTGCCAGCAGTTTACGCAGGGCCCAAATGGAGACCCAGTACTTC. It encodes CASSLRRAQMETQYF.

This clone was seen only once. The rearrangement links TRBV18 to TRBJ1-3; D call uncertain. The germline V gene encodes CDR1 KGHSH and CDR2 LQKENI. The CDR3 is 14 residues long. The germline V and J ends were trimmed by 1 base and 4 bases, with 8 bases remaining between them. The CDR3 DNA reads TGTGCCAGCTCACCACAGGGTCAAGGAAACACCATATATTTT. Amino acid sequence: CASSPQGQGNTIYF.